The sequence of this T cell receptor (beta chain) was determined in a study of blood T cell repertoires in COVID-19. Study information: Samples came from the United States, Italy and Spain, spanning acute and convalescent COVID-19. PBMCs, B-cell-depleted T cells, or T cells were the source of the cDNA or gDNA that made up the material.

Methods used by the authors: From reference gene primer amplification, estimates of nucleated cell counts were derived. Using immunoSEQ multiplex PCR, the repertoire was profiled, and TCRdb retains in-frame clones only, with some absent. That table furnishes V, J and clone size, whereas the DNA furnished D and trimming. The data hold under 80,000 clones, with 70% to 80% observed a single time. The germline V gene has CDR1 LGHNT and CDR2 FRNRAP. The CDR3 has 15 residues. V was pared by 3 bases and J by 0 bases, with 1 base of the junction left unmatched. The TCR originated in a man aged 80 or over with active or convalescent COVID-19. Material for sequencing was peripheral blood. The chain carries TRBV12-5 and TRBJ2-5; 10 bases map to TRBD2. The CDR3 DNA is TGTGCTAGTGGTTTTCTAGCGGGGGACCAAGAGACCCAGTACTTC. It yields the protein CASGFLAGDQETQYF.